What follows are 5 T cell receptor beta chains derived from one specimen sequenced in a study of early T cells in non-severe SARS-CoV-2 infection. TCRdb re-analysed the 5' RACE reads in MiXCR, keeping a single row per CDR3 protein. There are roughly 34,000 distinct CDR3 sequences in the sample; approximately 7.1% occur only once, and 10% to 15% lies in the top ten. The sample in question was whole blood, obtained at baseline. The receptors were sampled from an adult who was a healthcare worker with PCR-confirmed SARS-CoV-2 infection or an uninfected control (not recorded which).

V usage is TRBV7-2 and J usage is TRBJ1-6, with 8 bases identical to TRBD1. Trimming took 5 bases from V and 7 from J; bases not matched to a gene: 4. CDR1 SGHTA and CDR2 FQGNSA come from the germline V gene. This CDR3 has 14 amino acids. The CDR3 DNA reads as TGTGCCAGCAGCATGGACAGGGCCAATTCACCCCTCCACTTT. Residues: CASSMDRANSPLHF.

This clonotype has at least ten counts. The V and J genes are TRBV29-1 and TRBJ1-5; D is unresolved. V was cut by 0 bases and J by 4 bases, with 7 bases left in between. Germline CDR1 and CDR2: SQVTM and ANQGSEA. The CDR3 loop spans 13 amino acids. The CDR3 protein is CSVEENTNQPQHF. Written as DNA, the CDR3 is TGCAGCGTTGAAGAAAATACGAATCAGCCCCAGCATTTT.

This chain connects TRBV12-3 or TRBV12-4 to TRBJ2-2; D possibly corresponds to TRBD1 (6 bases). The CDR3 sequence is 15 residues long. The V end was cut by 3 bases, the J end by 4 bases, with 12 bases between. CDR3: CASSFRGSGTGELFF. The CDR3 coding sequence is TGTGCCAGCAGTTTCAGGGGTAGTGGCACCGGGGAGCTGTTTTTT.

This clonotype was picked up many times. CDR3 coding DNA: TGTGCCAGCAGCCCAACGCCGACAGGCCGCACAGATACGCAGTATTTT. Translating it yields CASSPTPTGRTDTQYF. The chain joins TRBV7-6 to TRBJ2-3, with a possible D match to TRBD1 (6 bases). V shed 5 bases and J shed 1 base, with 16 bases lying between them. The CDR3 loop spans 16 amino acids. Looked up from germline, CDR1 is SGHVS and CDR2 is FNYEAQ.

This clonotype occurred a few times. CDR3: CSARRAYSYEQYV. DNA for the CDR3: TGCAGTGCTAGAAGGGCATACTCCTACGAGCAGTACGTC. The chain employs TRBV20-1 and TRBJ2-7; D not certain. Germline values: CDR1 DFQATT, CDR2 SNEGSKA (reference sequence). The CDR3 totals 13 residues. V dropped 2 bases and J dropped 0 bases, with 8 bases sitting between them.